This record concerns one T cell receptor (beta chain) sequence. Its cognate antigen is unknown. Libraries were prepared by immunoSEQ multiplex PCR; TCRdb keeps only in-frame clonotypes and omits some of them. The sample has some 140,000 clones, approximately 89% seen once; the top ten hold roughly 2.8%. The data were taken from a study of T cell responses to AZD1222 COVID-19 vaccine. Overall study findings and caveats: Vaccine-associated CD4 TCRs spanned spike, dominant at 160-218 and 743-854. An increase in Spike-specific TCR breadth and depth was observed after two AZD1222 doses. Repertoires in all cases were sampled only once the peak T cell response had passed.

The CDR3 has 14 residues. Trimming cost V 2 bases and J 2 bases; bases outside gene matches: 2. CDR1 is MNHEY and CDR2 is SVGAGI in the germline V gene. This rearrangement joins TRBV6-5 to TRBJ2-7; 8 bases fit TRBD1. The clonotype was recovered from an adult in good health. The material was peripheral blood, obtained on day 0 of AZD1222 vaccination. The CDR3 sequence: CASSYRTGTYEQYF. CDR3 nucleotide sequence: TGTGCCAGCAGTTACCGGACAGGGACCTACGAGCAGTACTTC.